A selection of T cell receptor beta chains follows, all from one sample in a study of cytomegalovirus exposure and HLA in healthy donors. Assay used: immunoSEQ multiplex PCR; TCRdb lists only in-frame clones, some missing. The sample carries about 180,000 clones, over 60% recorded once. The sample was PBMCs. These receptors were collected from a man aged 35-49 years in good health and CMV-seronegative. Each CDR3 is given with its conserved first and last residue.

j_call: TRBJ1-6
v_call: TRBV7-9
cdr3_aa: CSSSPRLDRGNSPLHF

j_call: TRBJ1-1
v_call: TRBV10-1
cdr3_aa: CASSSRQGLANTEAFF

j_call: TRBJ1-2
v_call: TRBV5-1
cdr3_aa: CASSGLNYGYTF

j_call: TRBJ1-4
v_call: TRBV19
cdr3_aa: CASSIEGATGKLFF

j_call: TRBJ1-1
v_call: TRBV29-1
cdr3_aa: CSVYRENTEAFF

j_call: TRBJ2-4
v_call: TRBV7-2
cdr3_aa: CASSLVLDAKNIQYF

j_call: -
v_call: TRBV5-6
cdr3_aa: CASSLPGGAYEQYF

j_call: TRBJ1-5
v_call: TRBV11-2
cdr3_aa: CASSLVRGQPQHF

j_call: TRBJ2-3
v_call: TRBV30
cdr3_aa: CAWSDRGGADTQYF

j_call: TRBJ1-2
v_call: TRBV7-6
cdr3_aa: CASSLDRGPNYGYTF

j_call: TRBJ1-6
v_call: TRBV6-5
cdr3_aa: CASSPGQHNSPLHF

j_call: TRBJ1-5
v_call: TRBV5-8
cdr3_aa: CASSLDSRGNQPQHF

j_call: TRBJ2-7
v_call: TRBV5-1
cdr3_aa: CASSLAGQIRIYEQYF

j_call: TRBJ1-2
v_call: TRBV5-1
cdr3_aa: CASSLDRGYGYTF

j_call: TRBJ2-1
v_call: TRBV25-1
cdr3_aa: CASVGTGKNEQFF

j_call: TRBJ2-4
v_call: TRBV7-9
cdr3_aa: CASSYDRGKNIQYF

j_call: TRBJ1-5
v_call: TRBV2
cdr3_aa: CASSGQGGSYRHQPQHF

j_call: TRBJ2-1
v_call: TRBV7-3
cdr3_aa: CASSERTSGGEQFF

j_call: TRBJ2-3
v_call: TRBV4-3
cdr3_aa: CASSQTPNTDTQYF

j_call: TRBJ1-4
v_call: TRBV7-2
cdr3_aa: CASSQGSGGEKLFF

j_call: TRBJ1-4
v_call: TRBV18
cdr3_aa: CASSWDSGEKLFF

j_call: TRBJ2-1
v_call: TRBV7-2
cdr3_aa: CASSPWRSNEQFF

j_call: TRBJ1-1
v_call: TRBV30
cdr3_aa: CAYVGGGRVWGTEAFF

j_call: TRBJ2-1
v_call: TRBV5-8
cdr3_aa: CASSSPAGSYNEQFF

j_call: TRBJ1-2
v_call: TRBV11-2
cdr3_aa: CASRRQGSGYTF

j_call: TRBJ1-5
v_call: TRBV6-5
cdr3_aa: CASSPGTRANQPQHF

j_call: TRBJ2-2
v_call: TRBV10-3
cdr3_aa: CAIPRGTSGPNTGELFF

j_call: TRBJ1-5
v_call: TRBV7-2
cdr3_aa: CASIQVAGTNQPQHF

j_call: TRBJ2-5
v_call: TRBV11-1
cdr3_aa: CASSPGQGWLETQYF

j_call: TRBJ2-1
v_call: TRBV7-2
cdr3_aa: CASRQSGSSYNEQFF

j_call: TRBJ1-4
v_call: TRBV7-2
cdr3_aa: CASSPGQGAEKLFF

j_call: TRBJ2-1
v_call: TRBV5-1
cdr3_aa: CASSLLGQAYNEQFF

j_call: TRBJ2-2
v_call: TRBV7-9
cdr3_aa: CSSSFQSGELFF

j_call: TRBJ2-3
v_call: TRBV18
cdr3_aa: CASSTAGRGDTQYF

j_call: TRBJ2-7
v_call: TRBV21-1
cdr3_aa: CASSEFYEQYF

j_call: TRBJ2-1
v_call: TRBV4-3
cdr3_aa: CASSTSGKSSYNEQFF

j_call: TRBJ2-2
v_call: TRBV18
cdr3_aa: CASSLTSGGTNTGELFF

j_call: TRBJ2-2
v_call: TRBV7-2
cdr3_aa: CASSYPVGDWGGELFF

j_call: TRBJ2-6
v_call: TRBV10-3
cdr3_aa: CAISESVLSGANVLTF

j_call: TRBJ2-1
v_call: TRBV7-2
cdr3_aa: CASSSTGTGYNEQFF